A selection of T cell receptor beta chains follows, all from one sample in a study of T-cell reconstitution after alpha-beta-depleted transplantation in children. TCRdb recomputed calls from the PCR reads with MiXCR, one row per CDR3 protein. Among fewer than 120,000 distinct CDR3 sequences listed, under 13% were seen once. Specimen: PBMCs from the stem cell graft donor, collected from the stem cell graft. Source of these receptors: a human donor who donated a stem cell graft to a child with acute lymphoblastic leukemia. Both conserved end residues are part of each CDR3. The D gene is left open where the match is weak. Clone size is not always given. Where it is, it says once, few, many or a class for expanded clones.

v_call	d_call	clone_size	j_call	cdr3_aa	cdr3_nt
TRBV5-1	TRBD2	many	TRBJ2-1	CASSSGLAGAEQFF	TGCGCCAGCAGCTCGGGACTAGCGGGAGCTGAGCAGTTCTTC
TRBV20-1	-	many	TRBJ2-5	CSARDGRGRQETQYF	TGCAGTGCTAGAGATGGCCGGGGGCGACAAGAGACCCAGTACTTC
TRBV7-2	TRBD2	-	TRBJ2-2	CASSLGVAGATGELFF	TGTGCCAGCAGCTTAGGGGTAGCGGGAGCCACCGGGGAGCTGTTTTTT
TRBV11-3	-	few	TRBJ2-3	CASSPRLGAQYF	TGTGCCAGCAGCCCACGACTGGGGGCGCAGTATTTT
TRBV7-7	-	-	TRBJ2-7	CASSPLVKDEQYF	TGTGCTAGCAGCCCCTTGGTGAAAGACGAGCAGTACTTC
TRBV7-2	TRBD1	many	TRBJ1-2	CASIHSGTVSAYGYTF	TGTGCCAGCATCCATAGCGGGACAGTCTCAGCCTATGGCTACACCTTC
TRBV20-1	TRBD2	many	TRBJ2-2	CSASRLAGGTGELFF	TGCAGTGCTAGTCGACTAGCGGGAGGGACCGGGGAGCTGTTTTTT
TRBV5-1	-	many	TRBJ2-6	CASSWSSAGANVLTF	TGCGCCAGCAGCTGGTCATCGGCTGGGGCCAACGTCCTGACTTTC
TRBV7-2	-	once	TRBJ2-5	CASSLRAQPIVQETQYF	TGTGCCAGCAGCTTAAGGGCTCAGCCTATAGTACAAGAGACCCAGTACTTC
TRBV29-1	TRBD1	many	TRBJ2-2	CSVRRFSQGAAGELFF	TGCAGCGTTCGCCGATTCAGTCAGGGGGCAGCCGGGGAGCTGTTTTTT
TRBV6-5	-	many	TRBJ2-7	CASSRQSYEQYF	TGTGCCAGCAGTCGACAGAGCTACGAGCAGTACTTC
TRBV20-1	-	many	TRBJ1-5	CSAKGQGPSNQPQHF	TGCAGTGCTAAGGGACAAGGGCCTAGCAATCAGCCCCAGCATTTT
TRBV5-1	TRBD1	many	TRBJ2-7	CASRTGNYEQYF	TGCGCCAGTCGGACAGGCAACTACGAGCAGTACTTC
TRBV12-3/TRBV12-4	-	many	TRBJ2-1	CASSLSFYNEQFF	TGTGCCAGCAGTTTATCTTTCTACAATGAGCAGTTCTTC
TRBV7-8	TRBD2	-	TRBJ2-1	CASSRLAGLTYNEQFF	TGTGCCAGCAGCCGACTAGCGGGGTTGACCTACAATGAGCAGTTCTTC
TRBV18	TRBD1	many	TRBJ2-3	CASSPPGQHTDTQYF	TGTGCCAGCTCACCACCGGGACAGCACACAGATACGCAGTATTTT
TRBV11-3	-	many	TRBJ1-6	CASSFTKDSPLHF	TGTGCCAGCAGCTTTACAAAGGATTCACCCCTCCACTTT
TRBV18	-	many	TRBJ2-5	CASSPVSGMLGQETQYF	TGTGCCAGCTCACCAGTTAGCGGAATGCTGGGACAAGAGACCCAGTACTTC
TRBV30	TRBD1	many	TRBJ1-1	CAWSSGGTEAFF	TGTGCCTGGAGCTCAGGGGGAACTGAAGCTTTCTTT
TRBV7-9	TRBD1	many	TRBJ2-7	CASSPQTGGYEQYF	TGTGCCAGCAGCCCCCAGACAGGGGGCTACGAGCAGTACTTC
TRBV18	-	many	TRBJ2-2	CASSPRWANTGELFF	TGTGCCAGCTCACCACGGTGGGCGAACACCGGGGAGCTGTTTTTT
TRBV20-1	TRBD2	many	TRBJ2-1	CSARDHSGRISYNEQFF	TGCAGTGCTAGAGATCATAGCGGGAGGATCTCCTACAATGAGCAGTTCTTC
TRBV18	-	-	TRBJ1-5	CASSQLGHSNQPQHF	TGTGCCAGCTCACAACTCGGACATAGCAATCAGCCCCAGCATTTT
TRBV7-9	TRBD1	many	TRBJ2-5	CASSLTGTGLTRETQYF	TGTGCCAGCAGCTTGACCGGGACAGGCCTGACGAGAGAGACCCAGTACTTC
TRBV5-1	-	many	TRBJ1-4	CASGQGQSNEKLFF	TGCGCCAGCGGCCAGGGGCAGTCTAATGAAAAACTGTTTTTT
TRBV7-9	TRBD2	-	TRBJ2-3	CASSPERGSTDTQYF	TGTGCCAGCAGCCCTGAGCGGGGAAGCACAGATACGCAGTATTTT
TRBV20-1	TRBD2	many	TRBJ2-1	CSAPHLALAGNEQFF	TGCAGTGCTCCACACCTCGCGCTAGCGGGCAATGAGCAGTTCTTC
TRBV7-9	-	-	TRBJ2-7	CASSSQAGVHSYEQYF	TGTGCCAGCAGCTCGCAGGCAGGCGTGCACTCCTACGAGCAGTACTTC
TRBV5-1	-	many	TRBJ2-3	CASSLQGTDTQYF	TGCGCCAGCAGCTTGCAGGGCACAGATACGCAGTATTTT
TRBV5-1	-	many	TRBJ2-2	CASSLRGQSGELFF	TGCGCCAGCAGCTTGAGGGGACAATCCGGGGAGCTGTTTTTT
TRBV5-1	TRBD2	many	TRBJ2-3	CASSAGGTDTQYF	TGCGCCAGCAGTGCGGGGGGCACAGATACGCAGTATTTT
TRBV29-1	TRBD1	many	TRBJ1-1	CSGGTAKNTEAFF	TGCAGCGGAGGGACAGCCAAGAACACTGAAGCTTTCTTT
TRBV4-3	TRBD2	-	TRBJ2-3	CASSQESREGSTDTQYF	TGCGCCAGCAGCCAAGAGTCCCGGGAGGGAAGCACAGATACGCAGTATTTT
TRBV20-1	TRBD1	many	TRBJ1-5	CSARGVSYGQGAGSNQPQHF	TGCAGTGCTAGAGGTGTTTCGTATGGGCAGGGGGCTGGTAGCAATCAGCCCCAGCATTTT
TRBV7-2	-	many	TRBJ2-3	CASSSFTAGDTQYF	TGTGCCAGCAGCTCCTTTACGGCCGGAGATACGCAGTATTTT
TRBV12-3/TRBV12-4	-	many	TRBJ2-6	CASSPLDREGYVLTF	TGTGCCAGCAGCCCTCTAGACAGGGAGGGCTACGTCCTGACTTTC
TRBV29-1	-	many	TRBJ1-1	CSARGGRITEAFF	TGCAGCGCTCGGGGAGGGCGGATCACTGAAGCTTTCTTT
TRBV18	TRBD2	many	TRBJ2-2	CASSSGLAGALNTGELFF	TGTGCCAGCTCTTCGGGACTAGCGGGGGCCCTCAACACCGGGGAGCTGTTTTTT
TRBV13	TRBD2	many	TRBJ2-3	CASSPQLAGEFTDTQYF	TGTGCCAGCAGCCCCCAATTAGCGGGGGAGTTCACAGATACGCAGTATTTT
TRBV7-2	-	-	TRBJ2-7	CASSLVSVNYEQYF	TGTGCCAGCAGCTTAGTTTCCGTCAACTACGAGCAGTACTTC
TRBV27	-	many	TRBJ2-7	CASSPKGRPYEQYF	TGTGCCAGCAGCCCAAAGGGCCGCCCCTACGAGCAGTACTTC